The 30 T cell receptor beta chains presented below share a single source sample, sequenced in a study of human T cells and chemical hapten exposure. TCRdb ran MiXCR on the RACE reads and lists one entry per CDR3 protein. This table has 100,000 or so distinct CDR3 sequences, 10% appearing once. Time point reported: patch test 1, 2 weeks after DPC sensitization. The treatment denotes: therapeutic diphenylcyclopropenone sensitization with weekly scalp DPC. The sample here was whole blood, taken in connection with sensitization to the hapten diphenylcyclopropenone (DPC). The receptors here all came from a man between 40 and 49 years old with alopecia areata. Some clones in this sample may be carry-over from other donors' samples.

The table lists this clonotype with a few counts. The V and J genes are TRBV12-3 or TRBV12-4 and TRBJ2-1; 9 bases match TRBD2. The CDR3 length is 16 residues. J lost 4 bases, V lost 5 bases, and 9 bases had no gene match. The CDR3: CASSTPAGGGYNEQFF. In DNA form, the CDR3 reads TGTGCCAGCAGTACCCCAGCGGGAGGAGGTTACAATGAGCAGTTCTTC.

This clonotype was observed a few times. The chain links TRBV4-2 to TRBJ2-1; 9 positions agree with TRBD2. V was pared by 0 bases and J by 5 bases, with 5 bases of the junction left unmatched. This CDR3 is 16 amino acids long. Germline CDR1 is LGHNA and CDR2 is YNFKEQ. CDR3 nucleotide sequence: TGTGCCAGCAGCCAAGAGACTAGCGGCACCAACAATGAGCAGTTCTTC. The encoded protein is CASSQETSGTNNEQFF.

This rearrangement joins TRBV6-1 to TRBJ1-2; D not certain. The CDR3 is made up of 16 amino acids. Germline loops: CDR1 MNHNS, CDR2 SASEGT. The V end lost 2 bases, the J end lost 0 bases, and 13 bases lay between the germline ends. The CDR3 is CASSEFVQYTNYGYTF. In DNA, the CDR3 is TGTGCCAGCAGTGAATTTGTGCAGTATACTAACTATGGCTACACCTTC.

This clonotype occurred a few times. V and J are TRBV29-1 and TRBJ1-1, with a tentative D call TRBD1 (5 bases). V was shortened by 6 bases and J by 6 bases, with 11 bases between the two germline ends. Germline assignment: CDR1 SQVTM and CDR2 ANQGSEA. The CDR3 runs 11 residues. The CDR3 DNA is TGCAGCGTGGGACCGGGCGCTGAAGCTTTCTTT. Its protein product is CSVGPGAEAFF.

This clonotype has only a few counts. The V call is TRBV29-1, the J call TRBJ2-3; no firm D call. Trimming cost V 3 bases and J 4 bases, with 14 bases left between them. Germline-derived CDR1 and CDR2 are SQVTM and ANQGSEA. The length of the CDR3 is 14 residues. This CDR3 is CSVEFGVGPDTQYF. In DNA, the CDR3 is TGCAGCGTTGAGTTTGGAGTTGGGCCAGATACGCAGTATTTT.

This rearrangement joins TRBV25-1 to TRBJ1-1; D may be TRBD1 (5 bases). The V gene's germline CDR1 is MGHDK and CDR2 SYGVNS. Deletions cut 0 bases from V and 1 base from J, with 6 bases between. The CDR3 sequence is 14 residues long. CDR3 coding DNA: TGTGCCAGCAGTGAATATGGGGGGAACACTGAAGCTTTCTTT. This sequence encodes CASSEYGGNTEAFF.

This clonotype was counted between two and nine times. The chain recombines TRBV11-2 with TRBJ2-7; D gene uncertain. V shed 1 base and J shed 6 bases, with 16 bases lying between them. The germline V gene encodes CDR1 SGHAT and CDR2 FQNNGV. This CDR3 has 15 residues. The CDR3 DNA reads TGTGCCAGCAGCTTAGGAGGCGCGGTCGGTCTCGAGCAGTACTTC. It translates to CASSLGGAVGLEQYF.

This clonotype has a handful of counts. The J gene is TRBJ2-3, the V gene TRBV5-1; D is ambiguous. This CDR3 spans 15 amino acids. The V end was cut by 6 bases, the J end by 0 bases, with 14 bases between. Germline V gene data show CDR1 as SGHRS and CDR2 as YFSETQ. In DNA, the CDR3 is TGCGCCAGCAACTCACAGCCGCTTAGCACAGATACGCAGTATTTT. Protein: CASNSQPLSTDTQYF. Using reference TRBV5-1 and TRBJ2-3 for the parts outside the CDR3, the full variable domain is KAGVTQTPRYLIKTRGQQVTLSCSPISGHRSVSWYQQTPGQGLQFLFEYFSETQRNKGNFPGRFSGRQFSNSRSEMNVSTLELGDSALYLCASNSQPLSTDTQYFGPGTRLTVL.

This clonotype was seen at least ten times. The chain joins TRBV19 to TRBJ2-3; D gene uncertain. The CDR3 sequence is 15 residues long. Germline CDR1 LNHDA, CDR2 SQIVND (reference sequence). V lost 6 bases to trimming and J lost 4 bases, with 17 bases between them. CDR3 in amino acids: CASSPWAPGSDTQYF. CDR3 in DNA: TGTGCCAGTAGCCCCTGGGCGCCCGGGTCAGATACGCAGTATTTT.

This clonotype was recorded a few times. The V call is TRBV20-1, the J call TRBJ2-1, with 10 bases identical to TRBD2. Germline V gives CDR1 DFQATT, CDR2 SNEGSKA (reference sequence). J was trimmed by 8 bases and V by 3 bases; bases with no gene match: 7. The CDR3 loop spans 14 amino acids. Written as DNA, the CDR3 is TGCAGTGCTAGTTCCCTAGCGGGAGCAGATGAGCAGTTCTTC. This encodes CSASSLAGADEQFF.

This clonotype was observed a handful of times. The chain is built from TRBV29-1 and TRBJ2-3; TRBD2 is a possible D gene (5 bases). This CDR3 contains 15 residues. V dropped 7 bases and J dropped 1 base, with 18 bases sitting between them. CDR1 is SQVTM, CDR2 ANQGSEA, per germline. The CDR3, as DNA: TGCAGCGCGGATATAGGTAGCGACCGCACAGATACGCAGTATTTT. Its translation: CSADIGSDRTDTQYF.

This clonotype was detected ten times or more. A read error may account for a junction end that differs from germline. The J gene is TRBJ2-3, the V gene TRBV13; the D gene is possibly TRBD1 (5 bases). The CDR3 runs 13 residues. The germline gives CDR1 PRHDT, CDR2 FYEKMQ (reference sequence). The CDR3 sequence: CASRGVSRDTQYF. CDR3 DNA sequence: TGTGCCAGCAGAGGGGTGAGCAGAGATACGCAGTATTTT.

This clonotype was counted a few times. The rearrangement joins TRBV27 to TRBJ1-5; D remains unclear. The germline gives CDR1 MNHEY, CDR2 SMNVEV (reference sequence). Trimming removed 5 bases at V and 2 bases at J, with 19 bases between. This CDR3 has 17 amino acids. The CDR3 coding sequence is TGTGCCAGCAGTCCCTACTCCCGGCTTTTTGGCAATCAGCCCCAGCATTTT. Amino acid sequence: CASSPYSRLFGNQPQHF.

This clonotype has a handful of counts. This chain connects TRBV6-2 or TRBV6-3 to TRBJ2-1, with D perhaps matching TRBD2 (6 bases). The CDR3 is 15 amino acids. CDR1 is MNHEY, CDR2 SVGEGT, per germline. Between the trimmed V and J ends, which lost 4 bases and 7 bases, there was a span of 17 bases. In DNA form, the CDR3 reads TGTGCCAGCAGTTGGTGGGAGGCTTCTCGGAATGAGCAGTTCTTC. Its protein product is CASSWWEASRNEQFF.

This clonotype was picked up a small number of times. V gene TRBV7-2 combines with J gene TRBJ2-2; D uncertain. Trimming removed 8 bases from V and 6 bases from J, with 13 bases in between. The CDR3 spans 13 residues. CDR1 is SGHTA, CDR2 FQGNSA, per germline. The CDR3 bases are TGTGCCAGCTCCCCCTCTTGGTCCGGGGAGCTGTTTTTT. Protein sequence: CASSPSWSGELFF. Full variable domain (remainder filled in from reference TRBV7-2 and TRBJ2-2): GAGVSQSPSNKVTEKGKDVELRCDPISGHTALYWYRQSLGQGLEFLIYFQGNSAPDKSGLPSDRFSAERTGGSVSTLTIQRTQQEDSAVYLCASSPSWSGELFFGEGSRLTVL.

This chain links TRBV15 with TRBJ1-2; no clear D gene. V was pared by 0 bases and J by 3 bases, with 11 bases between. The CDR3 contains 15 residues. Germline CDR1 reads LNHNV; CDR2 reads YYDKDF (reference sequence). In DNA form, the CDR3 reads TGTGCCACCAGCAGAGATTCCGGGGAAGACTATGGCTACACCTTC. Its protein is CATSRDSGEDYGYTF.

This clonotype was counted ten times or more. For the CDR3, the DNA is TGTGCCAGCAGAGGCGGGAGGGTTTCCGGGGAGCTGTTTTTT. Amino acid sequence: CASRGGRVSGELFF. This chain joins TRBV6-5 and TRBJ2-2, with 9 bases fitting TRBD2. This CDR3 region has 14 residues. From germline, CDR1 is MNHEY and CDR2 SVGAGI. Unmatched junction bases numbered 5, after V lost 6 bases and J lost 6 bases.

The chain carries TRBV7-9 and TRBJ2-7; TRBD2 aligns across 8 bases. CDR3 size: 13 residues. Germline V gene data show CDR1 as SEHNR and CDR2 as FQNEAQ (reference sequence). V trimming: 5 bases; J trimming: 6 bases; junction bases outside the gene matches: 6. CDR3 sequence reads: CASSPAGALEQYV. The CDR3 DNA follows: TGTGCCAGCAGCCCAGCGGGGGCCCTCGAGCAGTACGTC.

The chain joins TRBV20-1 to TRBJ2-5, with 7 bases fitting TRBD2. V shed 0 bases and J 7 bases; nucleotides not matched to a gene: 11. The CDR3 loop spans 15 amino acids. The V gene's germline CDR1 is DFQATT and CDR2 SNEGSKA (reference sequence). CDR3 amino acids: CSARDALGGTGTQYF. The CDR3 region has the DNA TGCAGTGCTAGAGATGCCCTGGGGGGGACCGGGACCCAGTACTTC.

This clonotype occurred a few times. V usage is TRBV20-1 and J usage is TRBJ2-3; D not resolved. The CDR3 contains 14 residues. The V and J ends lost 0 bases and 0 bases respectively, with 7 bases between them. Germline V gene sequence: CDR1 DFQATT, CDR2 SNEGSKA (reference sequence). The CDR3 sequence: CSARDQQSTDTQYF. CDR3 nucleotides: TGCAGTGCTAGAGACCAGCAAAGCACAGATACGCAGTATTTT.

This clonotype was seen only a few times. The chain is built from TRBV15 and TRBJ2-5; the D gene could be TRBD1 or TRBD2 (5 bases each). Germline CDR1 reads LNHNV; CDR2 reads YYDKDF (reference sequence). This CDR3 has 15 residues. V lost 3 bases and J 1 base, leaving 12 bases between the germline ends. The DNA for the CDR3 is TGTGCCACCAGCAGGGGATCGGGGCCCCAAGAGACCCAGTACTTC. Residues: CATSRGSGPQETQYF.

This clonotype was seen at least ten times. This chain links TRBV4-2 with TRBJ1-1, with D perhaps TRBD1 (6 bases). Germline CDR1 reads LGHNA; CDR2 reads YNFKEQ. Between the trimmed V and J ends, which lost 3 bases and 5 bases, there was a span of 10 bases. The CDR3 runs 13 residues. The CDR3 nucleotides are TGTGCCAGCAGCCAGGAGGGGGTTACTGAAGCTTTCTTT. The encoded protein is CASSQEGVTEAFF.

This clonotype was recorded many times. The rearrangement uses TRBV7-2 and TRBJ2-3; 13 nucleotides agree with TRBD2. Trimming removed 5 bases from V and 4 bases from J; junction bases left unmatched: 6. CDR1 is SGHTA, CDR2 FQGNSA, per germline. The CDR3 extends over 16 amino acids. CDR3 nucleotides: TGTGCCAGCAGCCCAGGGGGACTAGCGGGATCAGATACGCAGTATTTT. It translates to CASSPGGLAGSDTQYF.

The chain combines TRBV5-4 with TRBJ1-2; 8 positions match TRBD1. CDR3 length: 14 residues. The V gene's germline CDR1 is SGHNT and CDR2 YYREEE (reference sequence). Unmatched junction bases numbered 7, after V lost 5 bases and J lost 4 bases. The CDR3 DNA sequence: TGTGCCAGCAGTTCGGACAGGGAGTTCTATGGCTACACCTTC. This translates into CASSSDREFYGYTF. The full variable domain, rest sourced from reference TRBV5-4 and TRBJ1-2, is ETGVTQSPTHLIKTRGQQVTLRCSSQSGHNTVSWYQQALGQGPQFIFQYYREEENGRGNFPPRFSGLQFPNYSSELNVNALELDDSALYLCASSSDREFYGYTFGSGTRLTVV.

V is TRBV6-5 and J is TRBJ2-3; D is ambiguous. V was pared by 9 bases and J by 0 bases, with 13 bases between. Per the germline V gene, CDR1 is MNHEY and CDR2 is SVGAGI. This CDR3 is 14 amino acids long. The CDR3 reads CASRSVTSTDTQYF. The CDR3, as DNA: TGTGCCAGTCGCAGCGTTACTAGCACAGATACGCAGTATTTT.

Many counts were recorded for this clonotype. The J gene is TRBJ1-5, the V gene TRBV15; D not certain. The CDR3 totals 14 residues. In germline, CDR1 is LNHNV, CDR2 YYDKDF (reference sequence). V dropped 5 bases and J dropped 1 base, with 9 bases sitting between them. The CDR3 sequence: CATSYTRSNQPQHF. DNA for the CDR3: TGTGCCACCAGCTACACCAGGAGCAATCAGCCCCAGCATTTT.

This clonotype was observed many times. V gene TRBV7-4 combines with J gene TRBJ1-5; no firm D call. Germline CDR1 reads SGHVT; CDR2 reads SQSDAQ. The CDR3 is made up of 18 amino acids. V was clipped by 3 bases and J by 2 bases, with 20 bases between them. Written as DNA, the CDR3 is TGTGCCAGCAGCTTCTGGCTCGGGCCCCCTGGTTGCAATCAGCCCCAGCATTTT. This sequence encodes CASSFWLGPPGCNQPQHF.

The sample holds a few counts of this clonotype. The V call is TRBV20-1, the J call TRBJ1-5; TRBD1 matches 8 bases. V trimming: 2 bases; J trimming: 5 bases; junction bases outside the gene matches: 2. The CDR3 covers 13 residues. Germline CDR1 reads DFQATT; CDR2 reads SNEGSKA (reference sequence). The CDR3: CSARLQGDQPQHF. CDR3 nucleotides: TGCAGTGCTAGACTACAGGGGGATCAGCCCCAGCATTTT.

This clonotype showed up just a few times. This chain links TRBV28 with TRBJ2-1; TRBD1 is a possible D gene (6 bases). The germline V gene encodes CDR1 MDHEN and CDR2 SYDVKM. Trimming removed 6 bases from V and 0 bases from J, with 12 bases in between. This CDR3 contains 15 residues. CDR3 sequence: CASRTGQRSYNEQFF. The CDR3 DNA follows: TGTGCCAGCAGGACGGGACAACGCTCCTACAATGAGCAGTTCTTC.

This chain joins TRBV6-5 and TRBJ1-5; 7 nucleotides align to TRBD1. CDR1 is MNHEY, CDR2 SVGAGI, per germline. Trimming at V came to 5 bases and at J to 5 bases, leaving 9 bases not matched to a gene. The CDR3 extends over 15 amino acids. CDR3 bases: TGTGCCAGCAGTCTAAACCGGGACAGCTATCAGCCCCAGCATTTT. Protein sequence: CASSLNRDSYQPQHF.